One sample yielded the 10 T cell receptor beta chains listed below, sequenced in a study of CD8 T cells in Susac syndrome. After extraction with the RNeasy kit, roughly 0.45 to 1 ug of the RNA was reverse transcribed using random hexamers. TCRdb called the immunoSEQ multiplex PCR reads again in MiXCR, with one record for every CDR3 protein. Here the sample spans 230,000 or so distinct CDR3 sequences, nearly 97% being singletons. Sequences were obtained from CD4+ T cells from PBMCs. The receptors derive from a human donor with multiple sclerosis.

The chain recombines TRBV7-9 with TRBJ2-5; D gene ambiguous. V lost 4 bases and J lost 4, with 10 bases in between. This CDR3 has 13 residues. The germline V gene has CDR1 SEHNR and CDR2 FQNEAQ (reference sequence). CDR3 in amino acids: CASSSPERETQYF. CDR3 nucleotide sequence: TGTGCCAGCAGCTCGCCCGAGAGAGAGACCCAGTACTTC.

As DNA, the CDR3 is TGCAGCTCAGGAGGGGGTAGCAATCAGCCCCAGCATTTT. This codes for CSSGGGSNQPQHF. The chain uses TRBV20-1 and TRBJ1-5, with D possibly TRBD1 on 6 matching bases. Germline-derived CDR1 and CDR2 are DFQATT and SNEGSKA (reference sequence). The CDR3 contains 13 residues.

The J gene is TRBJ1-5, the V gene TRBV6-6; tentative D call: TRBD1 (6 bases). Germline CDR1 MNHNY, CDR2 SVGAGI (reference sequence). Trimming removed 6 bases at V and 1 base at J, with 10 bases between. This CDR3 is built from 14 residues. Written as DNA, the CDR3 is TGTGCCAGCAGATGGGACACAAGCAATCAGCCCCAGCATTTT. Residues: CASRWDTSNQPQHF.

V is TRBV29-1 and J is TRBJ2-3; tentative D call: TRBD1 (6 bases). The V end was cut by 5 bases, the J end by 3 bases, with 30 bases between. The CDR3 has 19 residues. CDR1 SQVTM and CDR2 ANQGSEA come from the germline V gene. The DNA for the CDR3 is TGCAGCGTTCACAGGGCGTGGTCCTGGAGCGGCGAAGGTACAGATACGCAGTATTTT. It encodes CSVHRAWSWSGEGTDTQYF.

The rearrangement links TRBV11-2 to TRBJ1-3, with D possibly being TRBD1 (6 bases). The V gene's germline CDR1 is SGHAT and CDR2 FQNNGV. CDR3 size: 14 residues. Trimming left V 5 bases short and J 4 bases short, with 12 bases between. For the CDR3, the DNA is TGTGCCAGCAGCCACGACAGGAGCGGAAACACCATATATTTT. This sequence encodes CASSHDRSGNTIYF.

The sample holds one count of this clonotype. The V gene is TRBV25-1, the J gene TRBJ1-2, with no clear D. This CDR3 spans 13 amino acids. Trimming stripped 4 bases from V and 6 bases from J, with 12 bases between. Germline V gene lookup returns CDR1 MGHDK and CDR2 SYGVNS. CDR3 in DNA: TGTGCCAGCAGTGGCCGTCTCCGGGATGGCTACACCTTC. The encoded protein is CASSGRLRDGYTF.

The chain couples TRBV7-9 to TRBJ2-1; 7 bases are a match to TRBD2. Germline assignment: CDR1 SEHNR and CDR2 FQNEAQ (reference sequence). V trimming: 1 base; J trimming: 7 bases; junction bases outside the gene matches: 7. The CDR3 has 15 amino acids. Here the CDR3 reads CASSLGSGTGNEQFF. CDR3 nucleotide sequence: TGTGCCAGCAGCTTAGGAAGCGGGACGGGGAATGAGCAGTTCTTC.

The chain has TRBV3-1 and TRBJ2-7; no clear D. The germline V gene encodes CDR1 LGHDT and CDR2 YNNKEL (reference sequence). The CDR3 covers 11 residues. Trimming removed 4 bases from V and 6 bases from J, with 7 bases in between. This CDR3 is CASSREVEQYF. The CDR3 DNA sequence: TGTGCCAGCAGCCGTGAGGTCGAGCAGTACTTC.

The chain carries TRBV12-3 or TRBV12-4 and TRBJ1-5, with a weak D call TRBD1 (5 bases). V was pared by 5 bases and J by 5 bases, with 7 bases between. The CDR3 runs 12 residues. The CDR3 is CASSRDHQPQHF. The CDR3 region has the DNA TGTGCCAGCAGTAGGGACCATCAGCCCCAGCATTTT.

The chain couples TRBV19 to TRBJ1-1; 9 positions match TRBD1. V lost 6 bases to trimming and J lost 1 base; unmatched junction nucleotides: 3. The germline V gene encodes CDR1 LNHDA and CDR2 SQIVND (reference sequence). The CDR3 is 14 amino acids. CDR3 sequence reads: CASRDRGPNTEAFF. For the CDR3, the DNA is TGTGCCAGTAGGGACAGGGGCCCGAACACTGAAGCTTTCTTT. The whole variable domain, remainder taken from reference TRBV19 and TRBJ1-1, is DGGITQSPKYLFRKEGQNVTLSCEQNLNHDAMYWYRQDPGQGLRLIYYSQIVNDFQKGDIAEGYSVSREKKESFPLTVTSAQKNPTAFYLCASRDRGPNTEAFFGQGTRLTVV.